This T cell receptor beta chain was sequenced during a study of shared clonotypes between healthy human individuals. As processed by the authors: Owing to the provision of junction-only sequences devoid of quality scores by immunoSEQ, filtering differed. The table came from immunoSEQ multiplex PCR; TCRdb's copy has only in-frame clones and leaves some out. V and J calls and clone size follow that table, whereas D and trimming were derived from the DNA. Among approximately 180,000 clones listed, 90% to 95% were seen once. The V gene's germline CDR1 is SEHNR and CDR2 FQNEAQ (reference sequence). CDR3 size: 17 residues. V lost 5 bases and J lost 1; bases outside the gene matches: 11.

The sequenced sample was naive CD4+ T cells sorted from blood. Subset in this sample: CD45RA+ positively selected. V and J are TRBV7-9 and TRBJ2-4, with TRBD1 matching 7 bases. This TCR was sampled from a woman aged 25 to 45 in good health. CDR3 amino acids: CASSHQTGTKAKNIQYF. Written as DNA, the CDR3 is TGTGCCAGCAGCCACCAGACAGGGACGAAGGCCAAAAACATTCAGTACTTC.